This record concerns one T cell receptor (beta chain) sequence. As yet, its antigen is unknown. Libraries were prepared by immunoSEQ multiplex PCR; TCRdb keeps only in-frame clonotypes and omits some of them. The sample has just under 30,000 clones, around 83% seen once. This CDR3 region has 13 residues. The ends were cut back, 4 bases at V and 1 base at J, with 8 bases in the middle. The germline V gene encodes CDR1 SGHNT and CDR2 YYREEE (reference sequence). This entry belongs to a study of graft-versus-host responses after intestinal transplantation. Overall study: Isolated intestinal, liver-intestinal, or multivisceral transplants were what recipients had. Anti-thymocyte globulin served as induction for all recipients, who then took tacrolimus and steroids for about 3 years. Study results and caveats: Circulating GvH clone levels at their peak were associated with HvG declines (early post-transplant). Graft-versus-host to host-versus-graft clonal ratios in allografts were high in patients with graft-donor T cell macrochimerism.

Graft tissue processing released intraepithelial and lamina propria lymphocytes. This sequence originates from a human patient who received an intestinal transplant, so some T cells may come from the graft donor. The V and J genes are TRBV5-4 and TRBJ1-1; weak D call: TRBD1 (5 bases). The material sequenced was ileum tissue, taken 98 days after intestinal transplantation. CDR3 sequence (DNA): TGTGCCAGCAGCCCCGGACAGAACACTGAAGCTTTCTTT. Translation gives CASSPGQNTEAFF.